The 13 T cell receptor beta chains listed next were all sequenced from one sample in a study of technical replicates of blood from a handful of donors. Sequencing was performed with immunoSEQ multiplex PCR; in TCRdb, only in-frame clones are kept and a portion is missing. The table includes more than 90,000 clones, 90% to 97% detected once. The material sequenced was T cells isolated from PBMCs. All receptors derive from a human donor in good health.

This clone was detected only once. The chain couples TRBV9 to TRBJ2-2; a possible D gene is TRBD1 (5 bases). The V and J ends lost 1 base and 4 bases respectively, with 11 bases between them. This CDR3 is 15 amino acids long. Germline CDR1 is SGDLS and CDR2 is YYNGEE. The DNA of the CDR3 is TGTGCCAGCAGCGTACAACAGGAGAGCACCGGGGAGCTGTTTTTT. Translating gives CASSVQQESTGELFF.

The rearrangement links TRBV7-9 to TRBJ1-1; D may be TRBD1 (5 bases). CDR3 length: 15 residues. Germline V gene lookup returns CDR1 SEHNR and CDR2 FQNEAQ (reference sequence). Trimming removed 2 bases from V and 1 base from J, with 11 bases in between. The CDR3 coding sequence is TGTGCCAGCAGCTTAATGGCAAGGGGGAACACTGAAGCTTTCTTT. It yields the protein CASSLMARGNTEAFF.

V usage is TRBV7-9 and J usage is TRBJ1-1, with D uncertain. V was pared by 0 bases and J by 1 base, with 3 bases between. Germline V gives CDR1 SEHNR, CDR2 FQNEAQ (reference sequence). This CDR3 has 13 amino acids. The CDR3 DNA follows: TGTGCCAGCAGCTTAGCCCAGAACACTGAAGCTTTCTTT. As protein: CASSLAQNTEAFF.

This chain joins TRBV5-6 and TRBJ2-7; D may be TRBD1 (5 bases). Between the trimmed V and J ends, which lost 5 bases and 0 bases, there was a span of 9 bases. The germline CDR1 and CDR2 sequences are SGHDT and YYEEEE. This CDR3 contains 13 residues. The CDR3 nucleotides read TGTGCCAGCAGTTTAGGGGCCTCCTACGAGCAGTACTTC. Encoded protein: CASSLGASYEQYF.

The chain uses TRBV23-1 and TRBJ1-1; D perhaps matches TRBD1 (5 bases). TRBV23-1 is an ORF for which the function is uncertain. V was cut by 0 bases and J by 3 bases, with 17 bases left in between. This CDR3 spans 17 amino acids. Here the CDR3 DNA reads TGCGCCAGCAGTCAATCGGTGCAGGGAAGAAAGTACACTGAAGCTTTCTTT. It codes for CASSQSVQGRKYTEAFF.

The chain has TRBV10-1 and TRBJ2-1, with 7 bases aligning to TRBD2. Germline V gene data show CDR1 as WNHNN and CDR2 as SYGVQD (reference sequence). Unmatched junction bases numbered 4, after V lost 4 bases and J lost 7 bases. This CDR3 is built from 13 residues. Written as DNA, the CDR3 is TGCGCCAGCAGTGGGTCGGGACTAAATGAGCAGTTCTTC. Protein: CASSGSGLNEQFF.

The chain combines TRBV5-1 with TRBJ1-1, with a possible D match to TRBD1 (6 bases). The CDR3 extends over 13 amino acids. Germline CDR1 is SGHRS and CDR2 is YFSETQ. Trimming cost V 6 bases and J 0 bases, with 9 bases left between them. Written as DNA, the CDR3 is TGCGCCAGCAACAGGGCCTTGAACACTGAAGCTTTCTTT. Translated: CASNRALNTEAFF.

V and J are TRBV5-1 and TRBJ2-4, with TRBD1 identical over 10 bases. J gave up 0 bases and V 4 bases, and 7 bases lay outside the gene matches. Germline V gene data show CDR1 as SGHRS and CDR2 as YFSETQ. The CDR3 contains 17 residues. Here the CDR3 reads CASSSRQGAEAKNIQYF. The CDR3 DNA reads TGCGCCAGCAGCAGTAGACAGGGGGCCGAAGCCAAAAACATTCAGTACTTC.

The chain is built from TRBV10-3 and TRBJ2-2, with 7 bases fitting TRBD2. V shed 6 bases and J 0 bases; nucleotides not matched to a gene: 1. The CDR3 loop spans 14 amino acids. Germline CDR1 ENHRY, CDR2 SYGVKD. CDR3 amino acids: CAIRGRANTGELFF. The CDR3 nucleotides read TGTGCCATCAGGGGGAGGGCGAACACCGGGGAGCTGTTTTTT.

The J gene is TRBJ2-3, the V gene TRBV27; the D is unclear. The CDR3 consists of 14 residues. Between the trimmed V and J ends, which lost 2 bases and 2 bases, there was a span of 8 bases. Germline assignment: CDR1 MNHEY and CDR2 SMNVEV (reference sequence). For the CDR3, the DNA is TGTGCCAGCAGTTTAGCGGTTTTCACAGATACGCAGTATTTT. Its translation is CASSLAVFTDTQYF.

The gene calls are TRBV19 and TRBJ2-3; 11 positions agree with TRBD2. V lost 6 bases, J lost 0 bases, and 14 bases stayed unmatched. The CDR3 covers 19 residues. Germline V gene data show CDR1 as LNHDA and CDR2 as SQIVND (reference sequence). Written as DNA, the CDR3 is TGTGCCAGTAGCAACTCTCCGACTAGCGGGACCCCTAGCACAGATACGCAGTATTTT. Its protein is CASSNSPTSGTPSTDTQYF.

The chain carries TRBV6-6 and TRBJ2-1; 11 bases fit TRBD2. Germline lookup yields CDR1 MNHNY and CDR2 SVGAGI (reference sequence). This CDR3 region has 14 residues. V dropped 4 bases and J dropped 6; count of bases not matched to a gene: 2. The CDR3 sequence is CASSSSGRTNEQFF. CDR3 coding DNA: TGTGCCAGCAGTTCTAGCGGGAGGACCAATGAGCAGTTCTTC.

The V gene is TRBV29-1, the J gene TRBJ2-1, with 11 bases matching TRBD2. Germline trimming cut 4 bases from V and 4 bases from J; bases unmatched to any gene: 9. CDR1 is SQVTM, CDR2 ANQGSEA, per germline. The CDR3 loop spans 16 amino acids. CDR3 sequence (DNA): TGCAGCGTTGTAATGGAGGGACTAGCGGCATACAATGAGCAGTTCTTC. Its translation is CSVVMEGLAAYNEQFF.